The clone carrying this T cell receptor beta chain was detected only once. This entry comes from a study of blood T cell repertoires in COVID-19. The CDR3 is made up of 15 amino acids. V lost 4 bases, J lost 3 bases, and 8 bases stayed unmatched. Germline loops: CDR1 SGHVS, CDR2 FNYEAQ. The repertoire was sequenced with immunoSEQ multiplex PCR; TCRdb's copy has only in-frame clones and lacks some. The top ten hold about an eighth of the sample, which has about 240,000 clones, roughly four fifths seen once. The sequenced sample consisted of peripheral blood. The chain joins TRBV7-6 to TRBJ2-7, with TRBD1 identical over 8 bases. The receptor was isolated from an older woman with active or convalescent COVID-19. CDR3 loop: CASSYSPQGGYEQYF. DNA of the CDR3: TGTGCCAGCAGCTATTCCCCACAGGGGGGCTACGAGCAGTACTTC.